Each of the 6 T cell receptor beta chains below was sequenced from the same sample in a study of T cell responses to AZD1222 COVID-19 vaccine. The table came from immunoSEQ multiplex PCR; TCRdb's copy has only in-frame clones and leaves some out. This table holds roughly 83,000 clones, roughly 86% found once. Sequencing was performed on peripheral blood, taken on day 0 of AZD1222 vaccination. Every receptor here comes from an adult in good health.

The chain links TRBV28 to TRBJ1-2; 7 nucleotides match TRBD1. Germline V gene sequence: CDR1 MDHEN, CDR2 SYDVKM. Unmatched junction bases numbered 8, after V lost 6 bases and J lost 4 bases. This CDR3 comprises 14 residues. The CDR3 here is CASRGGQFIYGYTF. The CDR3 region has the DNA TGTGCCAGCAGGGGGGGACAGTTCATCTATGGCTACACCTTC.

The chain joins TRBV27 to TRBJ1-2; D remains unclear. CDR1 and CDR2 (germline): MNHEY, SMNVEV (reference sequence). V lost 5 bases and J lost 8, with 21 bases in between. The CDR3 has 15 amino acids. The CDR3 region is CASSRIGVDPWGYTF. The CDR3 region has the DNA TGTGCCAGCAGTAGGATCGGGGTAGACCCTTGGGGCTACACCTTC.

The genes are TRBV5-4 and TRBJ2-7; 9 nucleotides match TRBD2. The CDR3 totals 13 residues. Germline CDR1 and CDR2: SGHNT and YYREEE (reference sequence). V lost 3 bases, J lost 6 bases, and 4 bases stayed unmatched. CDR3 in amino acids: CASSSGTSSEQYF. CDR3 sequence (DNA): TGTGCCAGCAGCTCCGGGACTAGCTCCGAGCAGTACTTC.

V gene TRBV2 combines with J gene TRBJ2-3; TRBD2 aligns across 7 bases. The germline V gene has CDR1 SNHLY and CDR2 FYNNEI. This CDR3 is built from 18 residues. Losses at the gene ends were 0 bases for V and 0 bases for J; bases not matched to a gene: 9. CDR3 DNA: TGTGCCAGCAGTGAAGCGCTTATCGGGAGGACTAGCACAGATACGCAGTATTTT. It encodes CASSEALIGRTSTDTQYF.

V usage is TRBV9 and J usage is TRBJ1-2; D gene uncertain. This CDR3 has 14 residues. In germline, CDR1 is SGDLS, CDR2 YYNGEE. V lost 3 bases to trimming and J lost 6 bases, with 15 bases between them. The CDR3 DNA reads TGTGCCAGCAGCGGTCCAGAGTCATCCGATGGCTACACCTTC. This translates into CASSGPESSDGYTF.

The rearrangement joins TRBV30 to TRBJ1-2; D is possibly TRBD1 (6 bases). Looked up from germline, CDR1 is GTSNPN and CDR2 is SVGIG (reference sequence). The CDR3 loop spans 13 amino acids. The germline V and J ends were trimmed by 5 bases and 2 bases, with 12 bases remaining between them. For the CDR3, the DNA is TGTGCCTGGGATCCGACAGGCAACTATGGCTACACCTTC. Residues: CAWDPTGNYGYTF.